Listed here are 6 T cell receptor beta chains from one sample, sequenced in a study of blood T cell repertoires in COVID-19. Sequenced by immunoSEQ multiplex PCR; TCRdb stores in-frame clones only, minus some. In the table there are some 260,000 clones, around 90% of which are singletons. Sequenced material: peripheral blood. Receptors originate from a woman in her 70s with COVID-19, enrolled during active disease.

The table lists this clone with a count of one. The chain couples TRBV28 to TRBJ1-3; 9 nucleotides align to TRBD1. Germline CDR1 reads MDHEN; CDR2 reads SYDVKM. V shed 7 bases and J 4 bases; nucleotides not matched to a gene: 8. This CDR3 comprises 15 residues. CDR3 amino acids: CASTKTGGGGNTIYF. Written as DNA, the CDR3 is TGTGCCAGCACCAAGACAGGGGGAGGGGGAAACACCATATATTTT.

CDR3 DNA: TGTGCCAGCAGGCCACCGGGACTAGGTTTAGATGAGCAGTTCTTC. Protein sequence: CASRPPGLGLDEQFF. The rearrangement joins TRBV28 to TRBJ2-1; 8 nucleotides agree with TRBD2. The junction had 12 bases not matched to a gene; V was cut back by 6 bases and J by 8 bases. The CDR3 is made up of 15 amino acids. Germline lookup yields CDR1 MDHEN and CDR2 SYDVKM.

The gene calls are TRBV28 and TRBJ2-2; 7 positions agree with TRBD2. Per the germline V gene, CDR1 is MDHEN and CDR2 is SYDVKM. The length of the CDR3 is 15 residues. V dropped 7 bases and J dropped 0; count of bases not matched to a gene: 5. CDR3 sequence reads: CASKPSGSNTGELFF. The CDR3, as DNA: TGTGCCAGCAAACCTAGCGGATCGAACACCGGGGAGCTGTTTTTT. Looking up the rest from reference TRBV28 and TRBJ2-2 gives the full variable domain: DVKVTQSSRYLVKRTGEKVFLECVQDMDHENMFWYRQDPGLGLRLIYFSYDVKMKEKGDIPEGYSVSREKKERFSLILESASTNQTSMYLCASKPSGSNTGELFFGEGSRLTVL.

The rearrangement uses TRBV19 and TRBJ2-2; 9 positions match TRBD2. The CDR3 covers 20 residues. Germline trimming cut 0 bases from V and 4 bases from J; bases unmatched to any gene: 15. The germline CDR1 and CDR2 sequences are LNHDA and SQIVND (reference sequence). CDR3: CASSIEVLSSGRSRTGELFF. The CDR3 region has the DNA TGTGCCAGTAGTATAGAAGTTTTGTCAAGCGGGAGGAGTCGCACCGGGGAGCTGTTTTTT. The full variable domain, its missing parts supplied by reference TRBV19 and TRBJ2-2, is DGGITQSPKYLFRKEGQNVTLSCEQNLNHDAMYWYRQDPGQGLRLIYYSQIVNDFQKGDIAEGYSVSREKKESFPLTVTSAQKNPTAFYLCASSIEVLSSGRSRTGELFFGEGSRLTVL.

CDR3 sequence: CASSYSATNQPQHF. As DNA, the CDR3 is TGTGCCAGCAGTTACTCAGCGACCAATCAGCCCCAGCATTTT. The V gene is TRBV6-5, the J gene TRBJ1-5, with D unresolved. The CDR3 has 14 residues. Trimming shortened V by 0 bases and J by 3 bases, and 6 bases separated the two germline ends. The germline gives CDR1 MNHEY, CDR2 SVGAGI.

The chain carries TRBV15 and TRBJ1-4; 9 bases align to TRBD1. This CDR3 is built from 17 residues. Trimming removed 2 bases from V and 7 bases from J; junction bases left unmatched: 11. Per the germline V gene, CDR1 is LNHNV and CDR2 is YYDKDF (reference sequence). The CDR3 is CATSRPPGTGFAEKLFF. CDR3 nucleotides: TGTGCCACCAGCAGACCACCCGGGACAGGGTTTGCTGAAAAACTGTTTTTT. The complete variable domain, with remaining parts taken from reference TRBV15 and TRBJ1-4, reads DAMVIQNPRYQVTQFGKPVTLSCSQTLNHNVMYWYQQKSSQAPKLLFHYYDKDFNNEADTPDNFQSRRPNTSFCFLDIRSPGLGDTAMYLCATSRPPGTGFAEKLFFGSGTQLSVL.